This T cell receptor beta chain was profiled in a study of T cells after yellow fever vaccination. In TCRdb, the 5' RACE reads were re-called with MiXCR into one record per CDR3 protein. The repertoire consists of about 320,000 distinct CDR3 sequences, with about 10% occurring once and the leading ten covering about 3.5%. The V gene lost 6 bases and the J gene lost 2 bases, with 11 bases spanning the gap. This CDR3 is built from 14 residues. This sequence originates from a man aged 18 to 29 who received the YFV17D yellow fever vaccine. This chain links TRBV12-3 or TRBV12-4 with TRBJ1-3; TRBD1 is a possible D gene (6 bases). The sample consisted of CD4+ T cells sorted from PBMCs, taken 45 days after the yellow fever booster vaccination. CDR3 in amino acids: CASSKQGAGNTIYF. In nucleotides, the CDR3 is TGTGCCAGCAGCAAACAGGGAGCTGGAAACACCATATATTTT.